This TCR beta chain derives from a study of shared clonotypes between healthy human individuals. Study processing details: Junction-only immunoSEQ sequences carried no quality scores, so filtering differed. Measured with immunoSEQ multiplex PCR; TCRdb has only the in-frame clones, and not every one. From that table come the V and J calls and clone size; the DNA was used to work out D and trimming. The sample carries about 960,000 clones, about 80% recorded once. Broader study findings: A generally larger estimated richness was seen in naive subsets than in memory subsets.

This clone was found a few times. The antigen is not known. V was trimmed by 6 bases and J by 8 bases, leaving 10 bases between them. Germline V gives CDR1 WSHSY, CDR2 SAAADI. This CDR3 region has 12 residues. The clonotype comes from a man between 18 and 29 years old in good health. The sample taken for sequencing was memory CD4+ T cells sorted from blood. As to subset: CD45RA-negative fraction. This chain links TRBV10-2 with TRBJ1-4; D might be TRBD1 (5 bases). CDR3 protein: CASSQGGEKLFF. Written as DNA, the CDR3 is TGCGCCAGCAGCCAGGGAGGCGAAAAACTGTTTTTT.